Listed below are T cell receptor beta chains from one sample, sequenced in a study of regulatory T cells in long-lasting Graves disease. TCRdb analysed the multiplex PCR reads with MiXCR anew, one entry per CDR3 protein. The sample lists roughly 500,000 distinct CDR3 sequences, less than 25% seen once, with approximately 8% in the top ten. The source was peripheral blood mononuclear cells (PBMCs), collected when the disease was refractory, from a patient treated with antithyroid drugs. The source is a female donor with Graves disease. Both conserved end residues are part of each CDR3. The D gene is left open where the match is weak. Not every row has a clone size; where given, it reads once, few, many or a size class.

-	TRBJ2-3	-	TRBV18	CASSPSTGTSTDTQYF	TGTGCCAGCTCACCATCCACAGGCACTAGCACAGATACGCAGTATTTT
-	TRBJ1-4	-	TRBV19	CASKRGAGEKLFF	TGTGCCAGTAAACGGGGAGCGGGCGAAAAACTGTTTTTT
many	TRBJ2-7	-	TRBV28	CASRQTGPSSYEQYF	TGTGCCAGCAGGCAGACAGGCCCAAGCTCCTACGAGCAGTACTTC
few	TRBJ2-7	-	TRBV9	CASSPRTADYEQYF	TGTGCCAGCAGCCCCAGGACCGCTGACTACGAGCAGTACTTC
few	TRBJ2-7	-	TRBV7-9	CASKGRGHHEQYF	TGTGCCAGCAAAGGAAGGGGCCACCACGAGCAGTACTTC
many	TRBJ1-1	-	TRBV11-2	CASSFTLKDEAFF	TGTGCCAGCAGCTTTACTCTGAAAGATGAAGCTTTCTTT
many	TRBJ2-5	TRBD2	TRBV6-2/TRBV6-3	CASSYGRAKETQYF	TGTGCCAGCAGTTACGGGAGGGCAAAAGAGACCCAGTACTTC
-	TRBJ2-5	-	TRBV4-3	CASSRGTMCQETQYF	TGCGCCAGCAGCCGAGGGACGATGTGCCAAGAGACCCAGTACTTC
-	TRBJ1-1	-	TRBV19	CASSIGRATEAFF	TGTGCCAGTAGTATAGGGAGGGCAACTGAAGCTTTCTTT
many	TRBJ2-5	-	TRBV27	CASSPRLLFVAETQYF	TGTGCCAGCAGTCCGAGACTATTGTTCGTGGCTGAGACCCAGTACTTC
few	TRBJ2-7	TRBD2	TRBV30	CAWSGLAAYEQYF	TGTGCCTGGAGTGGACTAGCGGCCTACGAGCAGTACTTC
many	TRBJ2-3	-	TRBV11-2	CASSLSTVARSTQYF	TGTGCCAGCAGCTTATCCACCGTTGCCCGGAGTACGCAGTATTTT
many	TRBJ1-2	-	TRBV15	CATSRDPQGYYGYTF	TGTGCCACCAGCAGAGATCCCCAGGGGTACTATGGCTACACCTTC
few	TRBJ2-2	-	TRBV2	CASKGAGELFF	TGTGCCAGCAAGGGAGCCGGGGAGCTGTTTTTT
-	TRBJ2-3	-	TRBV4-3	CASSQDRGTDTQYF	TGCGCCAGCAGCCAAGACAGGGGCACAGATACGCAGTATTTT
-	TRBJ1-3	-	TRBV7-9	CASGDQVHSGNTIYF	TGTGCCAGCGGCGACCAAGTTCACTCTGGAAACACCATATATTTT
-	TRBJ2-7	-	TRBV7-7	CASSLGLLPYEQYF	TGTGCTAGCAGCTTGGGACTTTTACCCTACGAGCAGTACTTC
few	TRBJ2-7	-	TRBV30	CAWREGWGPYEQYF	TGTGCCTGGAGGGAAGGCTGGGGTCCCTACGAGCAGTACTTC
many	TRBJ2-6	TRBD1	TRBV6-1	CASSENWNAGTGIRKRANVLTF	TGTGCCAGCAGTGAAAATTGGAACGCCGGGACAGGGATCCGTAAGAGGGCCAACGTCCTGACTTTC
-	TRBJ1-4	TRBD1	TRBV20-1	CSASRPDRAGEKLFF	TGCAGTGCTAGCAGACCGGACAGGGCGGGTGAAAAACTGTTTTTT
many	TRBJ2-7	-	TRBV15	CATSRAVGEQYF	TGTGCCACCAGCAGAGCAGTTGGCGAGCAGTACTTC
-	TRBJ1-1	-	TRBV7-3	CASSQDPGGTEAFF	TGTGCCAGCAGCCAGGATCCCGGGGGGACTGAAGCTTTCTTT
many	TRBJ1-6	-	TRBV11-2	CASSLGMRGSIGNSPLHF	TGTGCCAGCAGCTTAGGAATGAGGGGGAGTATCGGAAATTCACCCCTCCACTTT
many	TRBJ1-5	-	TRBV28	CASAKLRNQPQHF	TGTGCCAGCGCAAAGCTCCGGAATCAGCCCCAGCATTTT
-	TRBJ1-5	-	TRBV19	CASSIHQGGGNQPQHF	TGTGCCAGTAGTATCCACCAGGGAGGGGGCAATCAGCCCCAGCATTTT
-	TRBJ2-4	-	TRBV4-1	CASSFGAGDFRRGKNIQYF	TGCGCCAGCAGTTTCGGGGCGGGGGATTTTCGGAGGGGGAAAAACATTCAGTACTTC
many	TRBJ2-7	-	TRBV6-1	CASSGLSASSYEQYF	TGTGCCAGCAGTGGGCTATCAGCCAGCTCCTACGAGCAGTACTTC
-	TRBJ2-7	TRBD1	TRBV18	CASSSTGDGYEQYF	TGTGCCAGCTCATCTACAGGGGACGGTTACGAGCAGTACTTC
-	TRBJ2-7	TRBD1	TRBV29-1	CSVERYRGSDEQYF	TGCAGCGTTGAAAGGTACAGGGGGTCCGACGAGCAGTACTTC
few	TRBJ1-1	-	TRBV6-1	CASGGGPTGPVYTEAFF	TGTGCCAGCGGGGGGGGCCCAACAGGGCCGGTTTACACTGAAGCTTTCTTT
-	TRBJ2-3	-	TRBV15	CATSRAGGYSADTQYF	TGTGCCACCAGCAGAGCCGGCGGATACAGTGCAGATACGCAGTATTTT
-	TRBJ2-7	-	TRBV4-1	CASSQEGGVSSYEQYF	TGCGCCAGCAGCCAAGAAGGGGGAGTCAGTTCGTACGAGCAGTACTTC
-	TRBJ1-1	-	TRBV5-1	CASSLDEGGAGEAFF	TGCGCCAGCAGCTTGGATGAAGGGGGGGCAGGCGAAGCTTTCTTT
many	TRBJ1-2	-	TRBV6-1	CASSEATAFGYGYTF	TGTGCCAGCAGTGAAGCGACAGCCTTCGGCTATGGCTACACCTTC
-	TRBJ1-6	TRBD1	TRBV6-2/TRBV6-3	CASSYPGQGSPLHF	TGTGCCAGCAGTTACCCGGGACAGGGTTCACCCCTCCACTTT
many	TRBJ1-5	TRBD1	TRBV2	CASWTGLSNQPQHF	TGTGCCAGCTGGACAGGGTTAAGCAATCAGCCCCAGCATTTT
many	TRBJ1-4	-	TRBV6-1	CASADIDEKLFF	TGTGCCAGCGCGGACATTGATGAAAAACTGTTTTTT
many	TRBJ1-1	-	TRBV28	CASSADAFEAFF	TGTGCCAGCAGTGCGGACGCCTTTGAAGCTTTCTTT
-	TRBJ2-7	TRBD1	TRBV6-5	CASSYQDRGLYEQYF	TGTGCCAGCAGTTACCAGGACAGGGGGCTGTACGAGCAGTACTTC
-	TRBJ2-7	-	TRBV14	CASSQWRDEQYF	TGTGCCAGCAGCCAATGGCGGGACGAGCAGTACTTC
many	TRBJ2-7	-	TRBV28	CASEGPYEQYF	TGTGCCAGCGAGGGCCCGTACGAGCAGTACTTC
once	TRBJ2-4	-	TRBV11-2	CASSLGAGADIQYF	TGTGCCAGCAGCTTAGGGGCAGGGGCAGACATTCAGTACTTC
many	TRBJ2-6	-	TRBV27	CASSPLVVSGANVLTF	TGTGCCAGCAGTCCTCTAGTAGTTTCTGGGGCCAACGTCCTGACTTTC
many	TRBJ2-5	TRBD2	TRBV30	CAWAPGLAEETQYF	TGTGCCTGGGCCCCGGGACTAGCGGAGGAGACCCAGTACTTC
-	TRBJ1-1	-	TRBV19	CASSILGGHTEAFF	TGTGCCAGTAGTATACTTGGGGGGCACACTGAAGCTTTCTTT
few	TRBJ1-1	-	TRBV20-1	CSVRVDSNTEAFF	TGCAGTGTAAGAGTAGATTCGAACACTGAAGCTTTCTTT
many	TRBJ1-4	-	TRBV18	CASSPRQANEKLFF	TGTGCCAGCTCACCAAGACAGGCCAATGAAAAACTGTTTTTT
many	TRBJ2-2	TRBD1	TRBV11-2	CASSSGQGANGELFF	TGTGCCAGCAGCTCGGGACAGGGGGCGAACGGGGAGCTGTTTTTT
few	TRBJ1-1	-	TRBV6-1	CASSERGAWTEAFF	TGTGCCAGCAGTGAACGGGGGGCTTGGACTGAAGCTTTCTTT
many	TRBJ1-1	-	TRBV6-5	CASSYSGQRGRAFF	TGTGCCAGCAGTTACTCCGGACAACGTGGGCGAGCTTTCTTT
many	TRBJ1-2	TRBD1	TRBV29-1	CSVITGGDYGYTF	TGCAGCGTAATTACAGGGGGCGACTATGGCTACACCTTC
-	TRBJ1-4	TRBD1	TRBV4-1	CASKGAGLNEKLFF	TGCGCCAGCAAGGGGGCAGGACTTAATGAAAAACTGTTTTTT
few	TRBJ2-5	TRBD1	TRBV18	CASSPRTGPRVETQYF	TGTGCCAGCTCACCCCGGACAGGCCCCCGCGTGGAGACCCAGTACTTC
-	TRBJ1-2	-	TRBV30	CAWKITGGPAIYGYTF	TGTGCCTGGAAGATAACGGGGGGCCCTGCCATCTATGGCTACACCTTC
few	TRBJ2-2	-	TRBV7-8	CASSLVGRVAGELFF	TGTGCCAGCAGCTTAGTCGGGAGAGTCGCCGGGGAGCTGTTTTTT
-	TRBJ1-2	TRBD1	TRBV4-1	CASSLTQGGGDYGYTF	TGCGCCAGCAGCCTAACCCAGGGGGGGGGCGATTATGGCTACACCTTC
-	TRBJ1-5	TRBD1	TRBV12-3/TRBV12-4	CASSGQGAFQPQHF	TGTGCCAGCAGTGGACAGGGGGCGTTTCAGCCCCAGCATTTT
few	TRBJ2-2	-	TRBV27	CASSLFPTDSTHANTGELFF	TGTGCCAGCAGTTTATTTCCGACAGACTCGACCCACGCGAACACCGGGGAGCTGTTTTTT
many	TRBJ2-6	TRBD1	TRBV6-2/TRBV6-3	CASRRQGGRSGANVLTF	TGTGCCAGCAGACGACAGGGGGGAAGATCCGGGGCCAACGTCCTGACTTTC